Sequencing of this T cell receptor (beta chain) was carried out in a study of T-cell reconstitution after alpha-beta-depleted transplantation in children listed by TCRdb under 2016. For the wider study: The study quantitatively tracked T-cell immune reconstitution after TCRalphabeta/CD19-depleted allogeneic hematopoietic cell transplantation in children using TCR repertoire profiling.

Library creation used PCR. Data came from an Illumina HiSeq 2500. To normalize quantification of the TCRbeta repertoire, the TCR libraries were built with molecular barcoding that relied on unique molecular identifiers. Starting from the raw public reads, TCRdb applied fastp trimming at Q25, assembled clones with MiXCR and retained in-frame beta chains. Under each unique CDR3 protein, matching rows form one entry showing the most common genes and DNA. For this sample there are a few hundred thousand distinct CDR3 sequences; 10% appear just once. The ten largest clones represent 2% to 2.5% of the sample. CDR1 and CDR2, looked up from the germline V gene (reference sequence), are DFQATT and SNEGSKA. From the cysteine up to the phenylalanine, the CDR3 has a length of 13 residues. The retained sequence is limited to the CDR3, 39 bases, with the frame set at the first base. V is trimmed back by 3 bases and J by 3 bases, and the junction contains 3 bases that no gene match accounts for.

A word on this clonotype: What antigen it recognizes has not been identified. No base quality values were provided; no much bigger clone lies one nucleotide off.

The specimen comprised PBMCs from the stem cell graft donor, sampled from the stem cell graft. This sequence uses TRBV20-1 and TRBJ2-7; TRBD1 lines up with 9 middle nucleotides. This sequence was found in a human donor who donated a stem cell graft to a child with acute lymphoblastic leukemia. The sequenced DNA is TGCAGTGCTAGGGGGACAGGGAACTACGAGCAGTACTTC. The resulting protein is CSARGTGNYEQYF.